This paragraph covers one T cell receptor (beta chain) sequence. As yet, its antigen is unknown. The entry originates in a study of cytomegalovirus exposure and HLA in healthy donors. Study results and caveats: It was reported that TCR beta sequences correctly inferred the HLA-A and HLA-B alleles for most subjects. Cytomegalovirus-associated status was assigned to 150 or so TCR beta chains. The authors considered a cluster of highly shared sequence variants likely to be a sequencing artifact. Per a prior analysis, the majority of TCR beta V segments were productive roughly 90% or roughly 30% of the time.

Germline CDR1 and CDR2: SEHNR and FQNEAQ (reference sequence). This CDR3 region has 15 residues. The ends were cut back, 5 bases at V and 5 bases at J, with 19 bases in the middle. The PCR ran on 60 Vbeta and 13 Jbeta primers. Measured with immunoSEQ multiplex PCR; TCRdb has only the in-frame clones, and not every one. Its table lists 100,000 to 150,000 clones. V gene TRBV7-9 combines with J gene TRBJ2-7; D is uncertain. Sequenced input: PBMCs. The TCR sequence derives from a middle-aged man in good health and CMV-seronegative. The CDR3 nucleotides read TGTGCCAGCAGCACCACTGGCAGGCCCTCTGACGAGCAGTACTTC. It specifies CASSTTGRPSDEQYF.